These T cell receptor beta chains were read from a single sample in a study of control samples from healthy donors and cancer patients. Method: immunoSEQ multiplex PCR; TCRdb's copy keeps in-frame clones and lacks some. Among around 77,000 clones listed, about 92% were seen once. Material: blood. All receptors derive from a woman aged 60-75 years in good health. CDR3s include the opening cysteine and the closing phenylalanine or tryptophan. Fields, in order: J gene, D gene, V gene, CDR3 protein, CDR3 DNA. The D gene is left open where the match is weak.

TRBJ2-5,TRBD1,TRBV4-1,CASSPLGQGGKEETQYF,TGCGCCAGCAGCCCTCTCGGACAGGGGGGGAAGGAAGAGACCCAGTACTTC
TRBJ2-7,NA,TRBV1,CTSSPVGWGRSIGEQYF,TGCACCAGCAGCCCTGTAGGGTGGGGGAGATCCATCGGGGAGCAGTACTTC
TRBJ2-1,NA,TRBV2,CASSETRGGQEFF,TGTGCCAGCAGTGAGACTAGAGGGGGTCAGGAGTTCTTC
TRBJ1-4,NA,TRBV9,CASNRREGEKLFF,TGTGCCAGCAATAGGAGGGAGGGAGAAAAACTGTTTTTT
TRBJ2-7,TRBD2,TRBV5-1,CASRITQGLAGGPEQYF,TGCGCCAGCAGAATTACACAGGGACTAGCGGGAGGACCCGAGCAGTACTTC
TRBJ2-1,NA,TRBV10-1,CASSESPNEQFF,TGCGCCAGCAGTGAGTCCCCCAATGAGCAGTTCTTC
TRBJ2-1,NA,TRBV4-1,CASSQGESGLYNEQFF,TGCGCCAGCAGCCAAGGAGAAAGCGGGCTCTACAATGAGCAGTTCTTC
TRBJ2-7,NA,TRBV29-1,CSVRTPSYEQYF,TGCAGCGTGCGGACTCCTTCCTACGAGCAGTACTTC
TRBJ1-4,NA,TRBV2,CASRTDSLGEKLFF,TGTGCCAGCAGGACGGACTCCTTGGGGGAAAAACTGTTTTTT
TRBJ2-3,TRBD2,TRBV5-1,CASSLGNGRTDTQYF,TGCGCCAGCAGCTTAGGGAACGGGAGGACAGATACGCAGTATTTT
TRBJ2-1,TRBD2,TRBV6-6,CASSSHLTSGTNEQFF,TGTGCCAGCAGTTCACACCTCACTAGCGGGACCAATGAGCAGTTCTTC
TRBJ1-2,NA,TRBV6-2/TRBV6-3,CASSLSGVGYTF,TGTGCCAGCAGTTTGTCAGGGGTTGGCTACACCTTC
TRBJ2-3,NA,TRBV5-1,CASSLGGMVTDTQYF,TGCGCCAGCAGCTTGGGCGGGATGGTCACAGATACGCAGTATTTT
TRBJ2-5,NA,TRBV6-6,CASTPLDGQETQYF,TGTGCCAGCACTCCCTTGGACGGCCAAGAGACCCAGTACTTC
TRBJ2-1,NA,TRBV7-9,CASSLAGGLLGNEQFF,TGTGCCAGCAGCTTAGCCGGCGGCCTCCTCGGCAATGAGCAGTTCTTC
TRBJ2-6,NA,TRBV18,CASSPRGPPPSGANVLTF,TGTGCCAGCTCGCCCAGGGGACCTCCACCCTCTGGGGCCAACGTCCTGACTTTC
TRBJ1-2,NA,TRBV5-4,CASSPDSNNYGYTF,TGTGCCAGCAGCCCCGACAGCAATAACTATGGCTACACCTTC
TRBJ2-7,TRBD2,TRBV14,CASSLRGSHEQYF,TGTGCCAGCAGCCTGCGGGGGTCCCACGAGCAGTACTTC
TRBJ2-5,NA,TRBV29-1,CSVDAGTDLYF,TGCAGCGTTGACGCCGGGACGGACCTCTACTTC
TRBJ1-3,NA,TRBV7-9,CASSFPSGNTIYF,TGTGCCAGCAGCTTTCCCTCTGGAAACACCATATATTTT